This entry concerns a single T cell receptor (beta chain). Measured with immunoSEQ multiplex PCR; TCRdb has only the in-frame clones, and not every one. This repertoire shows more than 9,500 clones, 82% found once; its top ten account for around a fifth. The sample is drawn from a study of blood T cell repertoires in COVID-19. This CDR3 has 13 amino acids. The J segment lost 5 bases and the V segment lost 8 bases, leaving 4 bases of the junction unmatched. Germline loops: CDR1 SGHAT, CDR2 FQNNGV. V and J are TRBV11-2 and TRBJ2-5, with 11 bases aligning to TRBD1. Sequenced material: peripheral blood. The clonotype comes from a human donor in a cohort sampled during active COVID-19. The CDR3 DNA sequence: TGTGCCAGCGGGACAGGGGGGGTGGAGACCCAGTACTTC. Amino acids: CASGTGGVETQYF.